These 32 T cell receptor beta chains share one sample of origin, sequenced in a study of cytomegalovirus exposure and HLA in healthy donors. PCR was performed using 60 Vbeta and 13 Jbeta primers. Profiling relied on immunoSEQ multiplex PCR, and the TCRdb table lists in-frame clones only, not all of them. This sample has 150,000 to 170,000 clones; approximately 77% occur once, and the top ten carry about 1.3%. The source material was PBMCs. Receptors originate from a man younger than 35 in good health and CMV-seronegative.

For this clone: The sample holds other DNA sequences that translate to the same CDR3. The chain joins TRBV27 to TRBJ1-5; TRBD1 matches at 7 bases. CDR1 and CDR2 (germline): MNHEY, SMNVEV (reference sequence). The ends lost 5 bases at V and 3 bases at J; junction bases unmatched: 4. The CDR3 has 14 residues. The CDR3 nucleotides read TGTGCCAGCAGTCGCGGACAGGTCAATCAGCCCCAGCATTTT. Its translation: CASSRGQVNQPQHF.

J is TRBJ2-7 and V is TRBV6-5; tentative D call: TRBD1 (6 bases). Looked up from germline, CDR1 is MNHEY and CDR2 is SVGAGI. Trimming pared 2 bases from V and 7 bases from J, leaving 15 bases between. CDR3 size: 14 residues. CDR3 coding DNA: TGTGCCAGCAGTTACACAGGGACGGGTCGAGAGCAGTACTTC. Its protein product is CASSYTGTGREQYF.

The chain couples TRBV27 to TRBJ2-7; D unresolved. This CDR3 is built from 13 residues. The germline V and J ends were trimmed by 2 bases and 3 bases, with 8 bases remaining between them. CDR1 and CDR2 from the germline V gene are MNHEY and SMNVEV (reference sequence). The CDR3 bases are TGTGCCAGCAGTTTAGACAAGTACTACGAGCAGTACTTC. As protein: CASSLDKYYEQYF.

The V call is TRBV29-1, the J call TRBJ2-7; 9 nucleotides match TRBD2. Germline CDR1 and CDR2: SQVTM and ANQGSEA. Trimming cost V 2 bases and J 5 bases; bases outside gene matches: 10. The CDR3 runs 15 residues. The DNA for the CDR3 is TGCAGCGTTGAAAAGGCGGGAGGGCCTAGGGACGAGCAGTACTTC. Translating it yields CSVEKAGGPRDEQYF.

V and J are TRBV19 and TRBJ2-1; 7 bases fit TRBD2. This CDR3 has 12 amino acids. Germline V gene lookup returns CDR1 LNHDA and CDR2 SQIVND (reference sequence). The J segment lost 7 bases and the V segment lost 3 bases, leaving 0 bases of the junction unmatched. CDR3 DNA: TGTGCCAGTAGTATGGGAGGGAATGAGCAGTTCTTC. Translation: CASSMGGNEQFF.

This clone turned up a few times. This sequence joins TRBV7-9 and TRBJ2-1; D gene ambiguous. The CDR3 length is 15 residues. Germline V CDR1 and CDR2: SEHNR, FQNEAQ (reference sequence). Trimming took off 5 bases at V and 2 bases at J, with 13 bases between the two ends. CDR3 sequence (DNA): TGTGCCAGCAGCCGAGCCACCGAGCCCTACAATGAGCAGTTCTTC. It is translated as CASSRATEPYNEQFF.

The chain has TRBV10-3 and TRBJ2-5; TRBD2 matches 13 bases. This CDR3 is 19 amino acids long. Trimming cost V 2 bases and J 5 bases; bases outside gene matches: 14. CDR1 ENHRY and CDR2 SYGVKD come from the germline V gene. CDR3 bases: TGTGCCATCAGTGAGGGACTAGCGGGAGCTTTGGTGGGATTGGAGACCCAGTACTTC. Translation: CAISEGLAGALVGLETQYF.

As for this clone: A read error may account for a junction end that differs from germline. The chain carries TRBV7-7 and TRBJ1-1; D may be TRBD1 (5 bases). In germline, CDR1 is SSHAT, CDR2 FNYEAQ (reference sequence). The CDR3 has 18 amino acids. CDR3: CASSLVFELRAGLGWAFF. The DNA for the CDR3 is TGTGCTAGCAGCTTAGTGTTTGAGTTACGTGCGGGGCTCGGTTGGGCTTTCTTT.

The chain recombines TRBV19 with TRBJ2-5; a possible D gene is TRBD1 (5 bases). The DNA end favors TRBJ2-7, so the J call may be wrong. Germline lookup yields CDR1 LNHDA and CDR2 SQIVND (reference sequence). The CDR3 length is 14 residues. Here the CDR3 reads CASSSQGVSYEQYF. The CDR3 nucleotides read TGTGCCAGTAGTTCCCAGGGTGTTAGCTACGAGCAGTACTTC.

The chain recombines TRBV2 with TRBJ1-4; the match to TRBD1 covers 8 bases. The CDR3 contains 14 residues. Per the germline V gene, CDR1 is SNHLY and CDR2 is FYNNEI. V shed 7 bases and J 6 bases; nucleotides not matched to a gene: 7. The CDR3, as DNA: TGTGCCAGCACAGCGACAGGGGCGGATGAAAAACTGTTTTTT. Translation: CASTATGADEKLFF.

Remarks on this clone: One junction end does not reproduce the germline sequence, and a read error may be involved. The chain is built from TRBV7-9 and TRBJ1-2; TRBD1 might be the D (5 bases). Germline CDR1 and CDR2: SEHNR and FQNEAQ (reference sequence). CDR3 size: 14 residues. The CDR3 sequence: CSSSLERGGYGYTF. The DNA of the CDR3 is TGTTCCAGCAGCTTAGAAAGGGGCGGCTATGGCTACACCTTC.

The CDR3 sequence is CASSTSGPNTGELFF. In DNA, the CDR3 is TGTGCCAGTAGCACTAGCGGACCGAACACCGGGGAGCTGTTTTTT. J is TRBJ2-2 and V is TRBV19; 8 bases fit TRBD2. The V gene's germline CDR1 is LNHDA and CDR2 SQIVND (reference sequence). V dropped 6 bases and J dropped 0; count of bases not matched to a gene: 3. The length of the CDR3 is 15 residues.

V gene TRBV19 combines with J gene TRBJ2-5; no clear D gene. The CDR3 consists of 13 residues. Germline V gives CDR1 LNHDA, CDR2 SQIVND (reference sequence). V lost 2 bases and J 2 bases, leaving 6 bases between the germline ends. Here the CDR3 DNA reads TGTGCCAGTAGTATAAACAGACAAGAGACCCAGTACTTC. Residues: CASSINRQETQYF.

In its sample, this clone was seen once. The rearrangement joins TRBV19 to TRBJ2-3, with a tentative D call TRBD2 (5 bases). This CDR3 is 13 amino acids long. Germline loops: CDR1 LNHDA, CDR2 SQIVND (reference sequence). The ends were cut back, 4 bases at V and 3 bases at J, with 8 bases in the middle. The CDR3: CASSNRDTDTQYF. The CDR3 DNA reads as TGTGCCAGTAGTAACCGGGATACAGATACGCAGTATTTT.

The chain couples TRBV20-1 to TRBJ2-7, with D perhaps matching TRBD1 (5 bases). Per germline, CDR1 DFQATT and CDR2 SNEGSKA (reference sequence). The ends were cut back, 2 bases at V and 6 bases at J, with 8 bases in the middle. The CDR3 spans 11 residues. The CDR3 sequence: CSARKGVEQYF. The CDR3 nucleotides read TGCAGTGCTAGAAAAGGGGTCGAGCAGTACTTC.

The chain couples TRBV6-5 to TRBJ2-7; TRBD2 might be the D (5 bases). The V gene lost 0 bases and the J gene lost 2 bases, with 11 bases spanning the gap. The CDR3 consists of 15 residues. Looked up from germline, CDR1 is MNHEY and CDR2 is SVGAGI. The DNA for the CDR3 is TGTGCCAGCAGTTACTCTCGCCGGGATCCCTACGAGCAGTACTTC. Translated: CASSYSRRDPYEQYF.

This chain connects TRBV19 to TRBJ2-7; 11 bases are a match to TRBD1. The CDR3 runs 14 residues. The V and J ends lost 1 base and 5 bases, in that order; junction bases with no gene match: 1. Germline V CDR1 and CDR2: LNHDA, SQIVND (reference sequence). The CDR3 loop reads CASSIGDRGDEQYF. The CDR3 DNA reads TGTGCCAGTAGTATAGGGGACAGGGGGGACGAGCAGTACTTC.

The chain couples TRBV19 to TRBJ2-5, with D hard to call. Germline V lookup: CDR1 LNHDA, CDR2 SQIVND (reference sequence). Trimming removed 4 bases at V and 0 bases at J, with 18 bases between. The CDR3 is made up of 17 amino acids. CDR3 residues: CASSSSRSRTYQETQYF. In nucleotides, the CDR3 is TGTGCCAGTAGTAGCTCCCGGAGCAGAACGTACCAAGAGACCCAGTACTTC.

The J gene is TRBJ2-5, the V gene TRBV7-2; possible D gene TRBD1, 6 bases. V lost 4 bases to trimming and J lost 5 bases, with 11 bases between them. Per the germline V gene, CDR1 is SGHTA and CDR2 is FQGNSA. The CDR3 spans 13 residues. The CDR3 sequence: CASSSTGKETQYF. The CDR3 DNA sequence: TGTGCCAGCAGCTCAACAGGGAAGGAGACCCAGTACTTC. Based on the CDR3 plus reference TRBV7-2 and TRBJ2-5, the full variable domain is GAGVSQSPSNKVTEKGKDVELRCDPISGHTALYWYRQSLGQGLEFLIYFQGNSAPDKSGLPSDRFSAERTGGSVSTLTIQRTQQEDSAVYLCASSSTGKETQYFGPGTRLLVL.

This chain uses TRBV7-9 with TRBJ2-5; 7 bases fit TRBD2. J gave up 5 bases and V 2 bases, and 2 bases lay outside the gene matches. CDR3 length: 13 residues. Germline CDR1 and CDR2: SEHNR and FQNEAQ (reference sequence). CDR3 coding DNA: TGTGCCAGCAGCTTAATGGGGGGGGAGACCCAGTACTTC. It translates to CASSLMGGETQYF.

CDR3 sequence reads: CASSEPGQGNANTGELFF. CDR3 coding DNA: TGTGCCAGCAGCGAACCGGGACAGGGCAATGCGAACACCGGGGAGCTGTTTTTT. V usage is TRBV7-6 and J usage is TRBJ2-2, with 9 bases matching TRBD1. The CDR3 is made up of 18 amino acids. Per germline, CDR1 SGHVS and CDR2 FNYEAQ. V lost 5 bases to trimming and J lost 0 bases; unmatched junction nucleotides: 10. Full variable domain (outside the CDR3, taken from reference TRBV7-6 and TRBJ2-2): GAGVSQSPRYKVTKRGQDVALRCDPISGHVSLYWYRQALGQGPEFLTYFNYEAQQDKSGLPNDRFSAERPEGSISTLTIQRTEQRDSAMYRCASSEPGQGNANTGELFFGEGSRLTVL.

The genes are TRBV27 and TRBJ2-3; D is ambiguous. Trimming pared 6 bases from V and 6 bases from J, leaving 4 bases between. The CDR3 totals 10 residues. Germline V gives CDR1 MNHEY, CDR2 SMNVEV (reference sequence). Written as DNA, the CDR3 is TGTGCCAGCAGGGCCGATACGCAGTATTTT. As protein: CASRADTQYF.

J is TRBJ2-5 and V is TRBV9; D remains unclear. The CDR3 runs to 13 residues. Trimming cost V 3 bases and J 5 bases, with 11 bases left between them. Germline assignment: CDR1 SGDLS and CDR2 YYNGEE. CDR3 in DNA: TGTGCCAGCAGCGCTACCACCTGGGAGACCCAGTACTTC. Translating gives CASSATTWETQYF.

In this sample, this clone turned up once. The chain uses TRBV11-2 and TRBJ2-7, with a tentative D call TRBD1 (6 bases). CDR1 and CDR2 from the germline V gene are SGHAT and FQNNGV. The CDR3 length is 16 residues. Between the trimmed V and J ends, which lost 3 bases and 3 bases, there was a span of 18 bases. The CDR3 DNA sequence: TGTGCCAGCAGCTTCATGGTAGGGGGAGCCTACTACGAGCAGTACTTC. It codes for CASSFMVGGAYYEQYF.

The chain links TRBV19 to TRBJ2-1, with a tentative D call TRBD1 (5 bases). Germline V gives CDR1 LNHDA, CDR2 SQIVND (reference sequence). This CDR3 has 15 amino acids. V shed 3 bases and J shed 2 bases, with 11 bases lying between them. The CDR3 DNA reads TGTGCCAGTAGTATCAGGGCGAACACCTACAATGAGCAGTTCTTC. Translation gives CASSIRANTYNEQFF.

This chain connects TRBV7-2 to TRBJ2-5, with TRBD2 as a possible D gene (6 bases). CDR3 length: 15 amino acids. Trimming stripped 5 bases from V and 3 bases from J, with 16 bases between. Germline V lookup: CDR1 SGHTA, CDR2 FQGNSA. CDR3 bases: TGTGCCAGCAGCGTAATTCCGGTAGCGGAAGAGACCCAGTACTTC. Its translation: CASSVIPVAEETQYF.

The gene calls are TRBV6-6 and TRBJ2-1; 13 nucleotides agree with TRBD2. CDR1 is MNHNY and CDR2 is SVGAGI in the germline V gene (reference sequence). V lost 4 bases, J lost 8 bases, and 8 bases stayed unmatched. The CDR3 is 16 amino acids. CDR3 coding DNA: TGTGCCAGCAGTTCCCGGACTAGCGGGAGAGTCGATGAGCAGTTCTTC. Encoded protein: CASSSRTSGRVDEQFF.

The rearrangement uses TRBV29-1 and TRBJ2-1, with 10 positions matching TRBD2. Unmatched junction bases numbered 9, after V lost 7 bases and J lost 6 bases. The CDR3 spans 14 residues. Germline-derived CDR1 and CDR2 are SQVTM and ANQGSEA. The CDR3 sequence is CSAQGTSDSNEQFF. The CDR3 DNA reads TGCAGCGCCCAAGGGACTAGCGACTCCAATGAGCAGTTCTTC.

CDR3 sequence (DNA): TGTGCCGAGGACAGCGGGAGCACTGAAGCTTTCTTT. It yields the protein CAEDSGSTEAFF. The rearrangement uses TRBV19 and TRBJ1-1, with TRBD1 as a possible D gene (6 bases). This CDR3 is built from 12 residues. The germline V gene has CDR1 LNHDA and CDR2 SQIVND (reference sequence). V lost 11 bases to trimming and J lost 4 bases, with 14 bases between them.

This clone appeared a single time. J is TRBJ2-7 and V is TRBV6-5; 8 nucleotides line up with TRBD2. Per the germline V gene, CDR1 is MNHEY and CDR2 is SVGAGI. This CDR3 is 15 amino acids long. Germline trimming cut 2 bases from V and 2 bases from J; bases unmatched to any gene: 5. CDR3 in amino acids: CASSYRLAPTYEQYF. The CDR3 coding sequence is TGTGCCAGCAGTTACAGACTAGCGCCTACCTACGAGCAGTACTTC.

This CDR3 reads CASSWGGRTEAFF. In nucleotides, the CDR3 is TGTGCCAGCAGCTGGGGAGGTAGGACTGAAGCTTTCTTT. The rearrangement links TRBV7-9 to TRBJ1-1; no reliable D call. The germline V gene encodes CDR1 SEHNR and CDR2 FQNEAQ (reference sequence). The V gene lost 4 bases and the J gene lost 5 bases, with 11 bases spanning the gap. The CDR3 runs 13 residues.

The chain joins TRBV25-1 to TRBJ2-3, with 9 bases matching TRBD1. CDR3 length: 18 residues. The germline V gene encodes CDR1 MGHDK and CDR2 SYGVNS. J was trimmed by 0 bases and V by 7 bases; bases with no gene match: 14. This CDR3 is CASTYSGQGSISTDTQYF. The CDR3 region has the DNA TGTGCCAGCACCTACTCCGGACAGGGGTCCATAAGCACAGATACGCAGTATTTT.